Below, 31 T cell receptor beta chains from the same sample are listed, as sequenced in a study of PD-1 blockade in classical Hodgkin lymphoma. Every patient had relapsed following autologous stem cell transplantation, and cohorts differed in brentuximab vedotin exposure. Using immunoSEQ multiplex PCR, the repertoire was profiled, and TCRdb retains in-frame clones only, with some absent. The table has tens of thousands of clones, around 88% seen once. The sequenced sample was peripheral blood mononuclear cells (PBMCs), obtained at baseline. The source is a human donor with classical Hodgkin lymphoma.

DNA of the CDR3: TGTGCCAGCAGCCCGAGGGACAGATACTCTGGAAACACCATATATTTT. This encodes CASSPRDRYSGNTIYF. The chain carries TRBV7-8 and TRBJ1-3; 7 positions agree with TRBD1. The germline V gene has CDR1 SGHVS and CDR2 FQNEAQ. Trimming removed 5 bases from V and 0 bases from J; junction bases left unmatched: 7. This CDR3 has 16 residues.

This sequence joins TRBV5-6 and TRBJ2-7; TRBD2 matches 10 bases. This CDR3 is 16 amino acids long. J lost 7 bases, V lost 3 bases, and 13 bases had no gene match. Germline CDR1 reads SGHDT; CDR2 reads YYEEEE. CDR3 DNA sequence: TGTGCCAGCAGCTCTGTCGGGCTAGCGGGGGCGAGGGAGCAGTACTTC. It encodes CASSSVGLAGAREQYF. Variable domain in full (rest from reference TRBV5-6 and TRBJ2-7): DAGVTQSPTHLIKTRGQQVTLRCSPKSGHDTVSWYQQALGQGPQFIFQYYEEEERQRGNFPDRFSGHQFPNYSSELNVNALLLGDSALYLCASSSVGLAGAREQYFGPGTRLTVT.

The J gene is TRBJ2-3, the V gene TRBV7-3; tentatively, D is TRBD2 (5 bases). Germline V gene lookup returns CDR1 SGHTA and CDR2 FQGTGA. V was shortened by 2 bases and J by 3 bases, with 18 bases between the two germline ends. This CDR3 comprises 17 residues. Written as DNA, the CDR3 is TGTGCCAGCAGCTTACGGGGTCGGGGAGTACTAACAGATACGCAGTATTTT. Amino acid sequence: CASSLRGRGVLTDTQYF.

This clone was counted between two and nine times. The chain joins TRBV18 to TRBJ2-7, with D perhaps given as TRBD1 or TRBD2 (5 bases each). Germline values: CDR1 KGHSH, CDR2 LQKENI. The germline V and J ends were trimmed by 3 bases and 5 bases, with 17 bases remaining between them. The CDR3 has 15 residues. CDR3 nucleotide sequence: TGTGCCAGCTCACCCGGACAAGATGGGACCAACGAGCAGTACTTC. This encodes CASSPGQDGTNEQYF.

The chain joins TRBV2 to TRBJ1-3, with D possibly matching TRBD1 (6 bases). Trimming cost V 7 bases and J 1 base, with 11 bases left between them. Germline CDR1 reads SNHLY; CDR2 reads FYNNEI. The CDR3 totals 14 residues. This chain's CDR3 is CASTPGASGNTIYF. For the CDR3, the DNA is TGTGCCAGCACCCCAGGGGCTTCTGGAAACACCATATATTTT. The whole variable domain, filled in from reference TRBV2 and TRBJ1-3, reads EPEVTQTPSHQVTQMGQEVILRCVPISNHLYFYWYRQILGQKVEFLVSFYNNEISEKSEIFDDQFSVERPDGSNFTLKIRSTKLEDSAMYFCASTPGASGNTIYFGEGSWLTVV.

This clone was counted once. This chain links TRBV5-4 with TRBJ2-5, with D perhaps matching TRBD1 or TRBD2 (5 bases each). CDR1 is SGHNT and CDR2 is YYREEE in the germline V gene (reference sequence). The CDR3 sequence is 13 residues long. Between the trimmed V and J ends, which lost 1 base and 4 bases, there was a span of 8 bases. The CDR3 is CASSLFGGETQYF. For the CDR3, the DNA is TGTGCCAGCAGCTTGTTTGGGGGAGAGACCCAGTACTTC.

The chain links TRBV4-1 to TRBJ2-7, with 7 nucleotides matching TRBD1. CDR3 length: 17 residues. The trim removed 0 bases at V and 3 bases at J, leaving 11 bases unmatched. The germline CDR1 and CDR2 sequences are MGHRA and YSYEKL. For the CDR3, the DNA is TGCGCCAGCAGCCAAGATCCAGGGGACAGCCTTTACTACGAGCAGTACTTC. The encoded protein is CASSQDPGDSLYYEQYF.

The chain carries TRBV4-2 and TRBJ1-4, with no clear D. V lost 4 bases and J lost 7, with 7 bases in between. The CDR3 spans 12 residues. In germline, CDR1 is LGHNA, CDR2 YNFKEQ. DNA for the CDR3: TGTGCCAGCAGCCCCTTGGGTGAAAAACTGTTTTTT. Its translation is CASSPLGEKLFF.

CDR3 bases: TGCAGCGTTGTTCCATATAGGGACATCCAAGAGACCCAGTACTTC. It yields the protein CSVVPYRDIQETQYF. The genes are TRBV29-1 and TRBJ2-5, with D possibly TRBD1 on 6 matching bases. The V and J ends lost 4 bases and 1 base respectively, with 16 bases between them. Germline V gene lookup returns CDR1 SQVTM and CDR2 ANQGSEA. The CDR3 extends over 15 amino acids.

The chain recombines TRBV19 with TRBJ2-3; 7 bases map to TRBD1. CDR1 is LNHDA, CDR2 SQIVND, per germline (reference sequence). This CDR3 contains 15 residues. The J segment lost 5 bases and the V segment lost 3 bases, leaving 8 bases of the junction unmatched. The CDR3 protein is CASSILRGGRDTQYF. The CDR3 coding sequence is TGTGCCAGTAGTATCCTACGAGGGGGCCGAGATACGCAGTATTTT.

V gene TRBV11-2 combines with J gene TRBJ1-5; D ambiguous. Germline V CDR1 and CDR2: SGHAT, FQNNGV. This CDR3 is 15 amino acids long. V dropped 1 base and J dropped 7 bases, with 14 bases sitting between them. The DNA for the CDR3 is TGTGCCAGCAGCTTAGGCGAAGGCGCAGTACAGCCCCAGCATTTT. This encodes CASSLGEGAVQPQHF.

This clone occurred many times. This chain connects TRBV30 to TRBJ1-1; D is uncertain. Trimming pared 3 bases from V and 3 bases from J, leaving 11 bases between. CDR1 is GTSNPN and CDR2 is SVGIG in the germline V gene (reference sequence). The CDR3 contains 13 residues. The CDR3 region has the DNA TGTGCCTGGAGAAAGGGTGACTACACTGAAGCTTTCTTT. The encoded protein is CAWRKGDYTEAFF.

The chain carries TRBV11-2 and TRBJ2-1; TRBD2 agrees at 12 bases. The CDR3 extends over 16 amino acids. Germline loops: CDR1 SGHAT, CDR2 FQNNGV. Trimming cost V 2 bases and J 10 bases; bases outside gene matches: 9. CDR3 loop: CASSLILAGGLEEQFF. CDR3 nucleotide sequence: TGTGCCAGCAGCTTAATCCTAGCGGGGGGGCTTGAGGAGCAGTTCTTC.

V gene TRBV5-6 combines with J gene TRBJ2-7, with no clear D. Germline V CDR1 and CDR2: SGHDT, YYEEEE. V lost 2 bases and J 2 bases, leaving 11 bases between the germline ends. This CDR3 has 14 amino acids. The CDR3 reads CASSLGGDTYEQYF. CDR3 DNA: TGTGCCAGCAGCTTAGGCGGCGACACCTACGAGCAGTACTTC.

The V call is TRBV4-2, the J call TRBJ2-7, with TRBD1 identical over 8 bases. Germline lookup yields CDR1 LGHNA and CDR2 YNFKEQ. V was pared by 0 bases and J by 4 bases, with 14 bases of the junction left unmatched. This CDR3 spans 18 amino acids. CDR3 region: CASSQDGSRQGILYEQYF. The DNA for the CDR3 is TGTGCCAGCAGCCAAGACGGATCGAGACAGGGGATCTTATACGAGCAGTACTTC.

The chain couples TRBV5-1 to TRBJ2-7, with 9 positions matching TRBD1. Trimming took 4 bases from V and 4 from J; bases not matched to a gene: 9. Germline lookup yields CDR1 SGHRS and CDR2 YFSETQ. CDR3 length equals 15 residues. CDR3 DNA: TGCGCCAGCAGCGTCCGGACAGGGGAACTTTACGAGCAGTACTTC. It codes for CASSVRTGELYEQYF.

The chain joins TRBV30 to TRBJ2-3; no definite D call. The CDR3 runs to 12 residues. The germline V gene encodes CDR1 GTSNPN and CDR2 SVGIG (reference sequence). The V end lost 4 bases, the J end lost 6 bases, and 11 bases lay between the germline ends. CDR3 DNA sequence: TGTGCCTGGACTGTAGGCTGGGATACGCAGTATTTT. This encodes CAWTVGWDTQYF.

J is TRBJ1-5 and V is TRBV4-3; D is unclear. There are 15 residues in the CDR3. CDR1 is LGHNA and CDR2 is YSLEER in the germline V gene. The V end was cut by 1 base, the J end by 3 bases, with 10 bases between. CDR3 region: CASSQVPGSNQPQHF. For the CDR3, the DNA is TGCGCCAGCAGCCAAGTACCAGGCTCCAATCAGCCCCAGCATTTT.

V and J are TRBV28 and TRBJ2-5; D gene unclear. CDR3 size: 13 residues. Per germline, CDR1 MDHEN and CDR2 SYDVKM. V shed 3 bases and J shed 10 bases, with 15 bases lying between them. The CDR3 spells CASSFRLAELQYF. DNA of the CDR3: TGTGCCAGCAGTTTTAGGTTAGCCGAACTCCAGTACTTC.

The chain's CDR3 is CASSPSTSGGEETQYF. The CDR3 bases are TGCGCCAGCAGCCCCTCGACTAGCGGGGGGGAAGAGACCCAGTACTTC. This chain connects TRBV5-1 to TRBJ2-5; TRBD2 matches at 14 bases. Looked up from germline, CDR1 is SGHRS and CDR2 is YFSETQ. CDR3 length: 16 residues. The J segment lost 3 bases and the V segment lost 4 bases, leaving 5 bases of the junction unmatched.

The chain links TRBV6-5 to TRBJ2-7; D is perhaps TRBD2 (5 bases). Looked up from germline, CDR1 is MNHEY and CDR2 is SVGAGI. The V end lost 7 bases, the J end lost 6 bases, and 19 bases lay between the germline ends. This CDR3 is 14 amino acids long. The CDR3 is CASNPVGLSGEQYF. CDR3 in DNA: TGTGCCAGCAACCCAGTAGGCTTGAGCGGCGAGCAGTACTTC.

The rearrangement joins TRBV6-1 to TRBJ2-7; D not certain. The V gene lost 1 base and the J gene lost 4 bases, with 5 bases spanning the gap. CDR3 length: 12 residues. Germline V CDR1 and CDR2: MNHNS, SASEGT. In DNA form, the CDR3 reads TGTGCCAGCAGTGAAGAGGCTTACGAGCAGTACTTC. Protein product: CASSEEAYEQYF.

The chain links TRBV19 to TRBJ1-2, with no clear D. Germline V gene sequence: CDR1 LNHDA, CDR2 SQIVND (reference sequence). The CDR3 extends over 15 amino acids. The ends were cut back, 3 bases at V and 2 bases at J, with 13 bases in the middle. This chain's CDR3 is CASSIAGRRNYGYTF. The CDR3 nucleotides read TGTGCCAGTAGTATCGCCGGCCGCAGAAACTATGGCTACACCTTC.

This chain uses TRBV18 with TRBJ1-1; D remains unclear. CDR1 and CDR2 (germline): KGHSH, LQKENI. Between the trimmed V and J ends, which lost 1 base and 3 bases, there was a span of 9 bases. The CDR3 has 14 amino acids. The CDR3, as DNA: TGTGCCAGCTCACCACGGCTGGTTTACACTGAAGCTTTCTTT. This sequence encodes CASSPRLVYTEAFF.

V gene TRBV15 combines with J gene TRBJ1-1, with D uncertain. Germline assignment: CDR1 LNHNV and CDR2 YYDKDF (reference sequence). The ends were cut back, 0 bases at V and 0 bases at J, with 17 bases in the middle. There are 18 residues in the CDR3. The CDR3 nucleotides read TGTGCCACCAGCAGAGAGATTTGGACCGACCAGTTGAACACTGAAGCTTTCTTT. Residues: CATSREIWTDQLNTEAFF. Full variable domain (missing parts from reference TRBV15 and TRBJ1-1): DAMVIQNPRYQVTQFGKPVTLSCSQTLNHNVMYWYQQKSSQAPKLLFHYYDKDFNNEADTPDNFQSRRPNTSFCFLDIRSPGLGDTAMYLCATSREIWTDQLNTEAFFGQGTRLTVV.

The chain has TRBV4-2 and TRBJ2-2, with TRBD2 matching over 7 bases. CDR1 is LGHNA and CDR2 is YNFKEQ in the germline V gene. The CDR3 contains 17 residues. V was clipped by 3 bases and J by 6 bases; unmatched bases: 13. CDR3 coding DNA: TGTGCCAGCAGCCAGCAAACGGACCCAGGGAGGGCCGGGGAGCTGTTTTTT. Amino acid sequence: CASSQQTDPGRAGELFF.

This chain links TRBV19 with TRBJ2-3; D gene unclear. The ends were cut back, 4 bases at V and 0 bases at J, with 8 bases in the middle. The CDR3 extends over 14 amino acids. The germline gives CDR1 LNHDA, CDR2 SQIVND (reference sequence). CDR3 loop: CASSSYSSTDTQYF. CDR3 in DNA: TGTGCCAGTAGTAGTTACAGCAGCACAGATACGCAGTATTTT.

The genes are TRBV7-9 and TRBJ1-1, with D hard to call. V lost 0 bases and J 7 bases, leaving 6 bases between the germline ends. There are 12 residues in the CDR3. Looked up from germline, CDR1 is SEHNR and CDR2 is FQNEAQ (reference sequence). The CDR3 sequence is CASSLAGYEAFF. For the CDR3, the DNA is TGTGCCAGCAGCTTAGCGGGGTATGAAGCTTTCTTT. The full variable domain, its missing parts supplied by reference TRBV7-9 and TRBJ1-1, is DTGVSQNPRHKITKRGQNVTFRCDPISEHNRLYWYRQTLGQGPEFLTYFQNEAQLEKSRLLSDRFSAERPKGSFSTLEIQRTEQGDSAMYLCASSLAGYEAFFGQGTRLTVV.

The chain uses TRBV7-2 and TRBJ1-1; the match to TRBD1 covers 8 bases. CDR1 and CDR2 (germline): SGHTA, FQGNSA. The V and J ends lost 3 bases and 5 bases, in that order; junction bases with no gene match: 5. This CDR3 spans 14 amino acids. DNA of the CDR3: TGTGCCAGCAGCTTTTCCAGGGGGCAGACTGAAGCTTTCTTT. Its protein is CASSFSRGQTEAFF.

The V gene is TRBV5-5, the J gene TRBJ1-1, with D unclear. Trimming removed 0 bases from V and 3 bases from J, with 12 bases in between. Germline V lookup: CDR1 SGHKS, CDR2 YYEKEE (reference sequence). The CDR3 runs to 15 residues. In nucleotides, the CDR3 is TGTGCCAGCAGCTTGGACGGCAGGAGGGACACTGAAGCTTTCTTT. Its protein product is CASSLDGRRDTEAFF.

J is TRBJ2-3 and V is TRBV19; D is possibly TRBD2 (6 bases). V was shortened by 8 bases and J by 1 base, with 10 bases between the two germline ends. Germline values: CDR1 LNHDA, CDR2 SQIVND (reference sequence). The CDR3 extends over 13 amino acids. Here the CDR3 DNA reads TGTGCCAGTGGGGAGGAGGGCACAGATACGCAGTATTTT. It specifies CASGEEGTDTQYF.